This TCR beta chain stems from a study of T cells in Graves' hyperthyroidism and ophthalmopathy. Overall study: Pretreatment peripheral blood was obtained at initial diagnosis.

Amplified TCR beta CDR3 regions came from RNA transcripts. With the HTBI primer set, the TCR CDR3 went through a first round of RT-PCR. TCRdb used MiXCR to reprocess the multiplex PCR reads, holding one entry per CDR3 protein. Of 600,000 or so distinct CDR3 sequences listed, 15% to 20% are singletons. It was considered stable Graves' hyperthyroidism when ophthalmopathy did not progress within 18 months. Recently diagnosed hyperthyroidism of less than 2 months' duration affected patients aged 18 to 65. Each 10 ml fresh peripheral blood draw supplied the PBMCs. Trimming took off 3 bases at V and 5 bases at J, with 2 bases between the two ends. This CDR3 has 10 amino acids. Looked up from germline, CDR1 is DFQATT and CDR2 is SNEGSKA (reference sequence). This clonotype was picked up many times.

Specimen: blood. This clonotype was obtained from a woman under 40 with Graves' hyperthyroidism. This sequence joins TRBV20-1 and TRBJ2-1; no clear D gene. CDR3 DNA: TGCAGTGCTAGGGACAATGAGCAGTTCTTC. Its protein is CSARDNEQFF.